These 8 T cell receptor beta chains were sequenced from one sample in a study of T cell repertoires in cytomegalovirus infection. One entry per CDR3 protein results from TCRdb running MiXCR on the reads. The sample holds 830,000 or so distinct CDR3 sequences, approximately 30% seen once. These receptors' antigens are unknown. The sample in question was cultured CD8+ T cells from PBMCs, obtained from culture after CMV antigen stimulation. The source is a human donor in good health (CMV status not recorded). Some clones in this sample may be carry-over from other donors' samples.

CDR3 DNA: TGTGCCAGCAGCTTGGGCAGATACACAGATACGCAGTATTTT. It codes for CASSLGRYTDTQYF. The chain recombines TRBV5-5 with TRBJ2-3; D is uncertain. This CDR3 is 14 amino acids long. Germline CDR1 is SGHKS and CDR2 is YYEKEE (reference sequence). Trimming left V 0 bases short and J 2 bases short, with 7 bases between.

The V call is TRBV29-1, the J call TRBJ2-2, with a tentative D call TRBD2 (6 bases). This CDR3 is 17 amino acids long. Per germline, CDR1 SQVTM and CDR2 ANQGSEA. Trimming removed 0 bases at V and 0 bases at J, with 14 bases between. The CDR3 loop is CSVEDRGTGANTGELFF. The DNA of the CDR3 is TGCAGCGTTGAAGATCGTGGGACGGGAGCGAACACCGGGGAGCTGTTTTTT.

In this sample, this clonotype turned up many times. V usage is TRBV6-1 and J usage is TRBJ1-1, with D hard to call. CDR1 is MNHNS and CDR2 is SASEGT in the germline V gene. This CDR3 comprises 15 residues. Trimming stripped 4 bases from V and 4 bases from J, with 16 bases between. CDR3 sequence (DNA): TGTGCCAGCAGTGCCGCCCCGGGGTCGGGCACTGAAGCTTTCTTT. Residues: CASSAAPGSGTEAFF.

This clonotype was counted only a few times. The V and J genes are TRBV10-3 and TRBJ1-1, with D perhaps TRBD1 (6 bases). Germline V lookup: CDR1 ENHRY, CDR2 SYGVKD. The CDR3 contains 14 residues. With 6 bases removed from V and 3 bases from J, the gap between germline ends came to 14 bases. The CDR3 reads CAIRGTGRDTEAFF. The CDR3 DNA is TGTGCCATCAGAGGAACAGGGAGGGACACTGAAGCTTTCTTT.

CDR3 sequence (DNA): TGTGCCAGCAGCCATGAGGAGGGGTGGCCCTACGAGCAGTACGTC. As protein: CASSHEEGWPYEQYV. V usage is TRBV13 and J usage is TRBJ2-7, with a possible D match to TRBD2 (6 bases). Trimming pared 5 bases from V and 2 bases from J, leaving 16 bases between. The CDR3 is made up of 15 amino acids. From germline, CDR1 is PRHDT and CDR2 FYEKMQ (reference sequence).

This clonotype was seen only a few times. The chain joins TRBV7-9 to TRBJ1-2; D is uncertain. CDR1 is SEHNR, CDR2 FQNEAQ, per germline (reference sequence). V was clipped by 6 bases and J by 6 bases, with 14 bases between them. This CDR3 is 13 amino acids long. CDR3 residues: CASSFDWADGYTF. CDR3 in DNA: TGTGCCAGCAGTTTCGACTGGGCCGATGGCTACACCTTC. Complete variable domain (other parts from reference TRBV7-9 and TRBJ1-2): DTGVSQNPRHKITKRGQNVTFRCDPISEHNRLYWYRQTLGQGPEFLTYFQNEAQLEKSRLLSDRFSAERPKGSFSTLEIQRTEQGDSAMYLCASSFDWADGYTFGSGTRLTVV.

This clonotype occurred many times. The V gene is TRBV14, the J gene TRBJ2-1; 8 nucleotides agree with TRBD1. Germline assignment: CDR1 SGHDN and CDR2 FVKESK. Losses at the gene ends were 2 bases for V and 1 base for J; bases not matched to a gene: 4. CDR3 size: 16 residues. The CDR3 nucleotides read TGTGCCAGCAGCCAACCCGGGACAGGTTCCTACAATGAGCAGTTCTTC. Translation: CASSQPGTGSYNEQFF.

V and J are TRBV2 and TRBJ2-3, with D unresolved. Between the trimmed V and J ends, which lost 11 bases and 0 bases, there was a span of 15 bases. The CDR3 extends over 14 amino acids. The germline V gene has CDR1 SNHLY and CDR2 FYNNEI. The CDR3 nucleotides read TGTGCCTCACCCGCTGGGCCTAGCACAGATACGCAGTATTTT. It yields the protein CASPAGPSTDTQYF.